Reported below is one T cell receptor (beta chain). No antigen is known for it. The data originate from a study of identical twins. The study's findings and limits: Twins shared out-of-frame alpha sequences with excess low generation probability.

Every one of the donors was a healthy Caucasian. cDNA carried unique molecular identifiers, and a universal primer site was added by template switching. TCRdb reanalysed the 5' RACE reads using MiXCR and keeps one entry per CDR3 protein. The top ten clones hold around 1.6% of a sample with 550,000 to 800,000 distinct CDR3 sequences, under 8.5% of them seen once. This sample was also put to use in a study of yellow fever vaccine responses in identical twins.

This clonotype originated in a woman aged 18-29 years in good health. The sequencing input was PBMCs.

The CDR3 here is CASSQESGRWNEQFF. In nucleotides, the CDR3 is TGCGCCAGCAGCCAAGAATCCGGGAGATGGAATGAGCAGTTCTTC. The rearrangement joins TRBV4-1 to TRBJ2-1; tentative D call: TRBD2 (6 bases). Trimming pared 0 bases from V and 7 bases from J, leaving 13 bases between. Germline lookup yields CDR1 MGHRA and CDR2 YSYEKL. The CDR3 spans 15 residues.